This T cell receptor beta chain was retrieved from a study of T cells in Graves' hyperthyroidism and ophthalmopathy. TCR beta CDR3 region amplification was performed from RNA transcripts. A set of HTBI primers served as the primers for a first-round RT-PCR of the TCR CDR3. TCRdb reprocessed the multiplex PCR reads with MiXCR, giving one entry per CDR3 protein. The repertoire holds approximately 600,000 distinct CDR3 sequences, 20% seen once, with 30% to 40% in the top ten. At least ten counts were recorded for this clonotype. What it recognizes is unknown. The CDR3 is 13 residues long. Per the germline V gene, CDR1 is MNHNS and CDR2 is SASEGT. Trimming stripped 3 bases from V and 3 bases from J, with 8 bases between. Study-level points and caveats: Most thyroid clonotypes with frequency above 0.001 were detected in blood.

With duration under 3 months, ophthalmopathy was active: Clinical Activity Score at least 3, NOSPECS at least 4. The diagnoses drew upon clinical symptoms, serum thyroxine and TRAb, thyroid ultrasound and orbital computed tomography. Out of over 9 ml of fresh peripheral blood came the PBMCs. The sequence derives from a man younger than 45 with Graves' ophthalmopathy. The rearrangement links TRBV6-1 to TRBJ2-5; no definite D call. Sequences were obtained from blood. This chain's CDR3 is CASSEARKETQYF. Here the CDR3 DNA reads TGTGCCAGCAGTGAGGCCAGGAAAGAGACCCAGTACTTC.